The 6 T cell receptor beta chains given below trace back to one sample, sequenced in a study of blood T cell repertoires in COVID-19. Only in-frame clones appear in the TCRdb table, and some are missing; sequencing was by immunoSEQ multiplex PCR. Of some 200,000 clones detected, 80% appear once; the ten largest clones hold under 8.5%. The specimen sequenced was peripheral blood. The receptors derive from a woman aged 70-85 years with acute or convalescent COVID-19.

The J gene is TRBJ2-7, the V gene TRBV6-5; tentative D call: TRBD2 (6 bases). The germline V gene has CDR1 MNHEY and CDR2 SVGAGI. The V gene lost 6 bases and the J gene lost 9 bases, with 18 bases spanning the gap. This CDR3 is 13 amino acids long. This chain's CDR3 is CASRRDERERQYV. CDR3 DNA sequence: TGTGCCAGCAGGCGGGACGAGAGAGAACGGCAGTACGTC.

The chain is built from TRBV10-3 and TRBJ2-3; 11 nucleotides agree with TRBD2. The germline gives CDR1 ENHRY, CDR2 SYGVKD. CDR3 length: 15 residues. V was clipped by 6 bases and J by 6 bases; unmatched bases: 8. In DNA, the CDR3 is TGTGCCATCAGCAAGACTAGCGGGGCCCTTGATACGCAGTATTTT. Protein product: CAISKTSGALDTQYF.

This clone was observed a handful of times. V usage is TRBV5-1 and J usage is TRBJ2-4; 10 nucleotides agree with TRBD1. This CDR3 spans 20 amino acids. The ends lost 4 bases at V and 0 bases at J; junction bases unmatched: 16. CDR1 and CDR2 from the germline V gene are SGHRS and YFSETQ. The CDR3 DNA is TGCGCCAGCAGCCCTGGGATGGGGACAGGGGCCGCCTTAGCCAAAAACATTCAGTACTTC. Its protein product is CASSPGMGTGAALAKNIQYF.

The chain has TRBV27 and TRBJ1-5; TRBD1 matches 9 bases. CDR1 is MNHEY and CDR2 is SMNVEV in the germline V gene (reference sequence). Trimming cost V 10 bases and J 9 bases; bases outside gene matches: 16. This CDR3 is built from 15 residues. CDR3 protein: CATLFKQGAMRPQHF. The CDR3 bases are TGTGCCACCCTGTTCAAACAGGGGGCGATGAGGCCCCAGCATTTT.

CDR3 sequence (DNA): TGTGCCAGCAGTCCCAGAGGGACAGGAGACTATGGCTACACCTTC. Its protein product is CASSPRGTGDYGYTF. The chain couples TRBV6-5 to TRBJ1-2, with 8 bases identical to TRBD1. The CDR3 is 15 residues long. The J segment lost 3 bases and the V segment lost 5 bases, leaving 8 bases of the junction unmatched. Germline CDR1 is MNHEY and CDR2 is SVGAGI.

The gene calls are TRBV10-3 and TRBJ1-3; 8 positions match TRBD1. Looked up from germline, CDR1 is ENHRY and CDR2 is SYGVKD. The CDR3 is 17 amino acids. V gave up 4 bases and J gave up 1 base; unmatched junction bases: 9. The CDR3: CAISGPGQGDSGNTIYF. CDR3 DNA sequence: TGTGCCATCAGTGGACCCGGACAGGGTGATTCTGGAAACACCATATATTTT.